Listed here are 29 T cell receptor beta chains from one sample, sequenced in a study of T-cell memory formation after mild COVID-19. TCRdb ran MiXCR on the 5' RACE reads and lists one entry per CDR3 protein. The repertoire holds fewer than 600,000 distinct CDR3 sequences, with less than 25% as singletons. What was sequenced was PBMCs or a T cell subset sorted from them (not recorded which). These receptors all come from an adult woman who had mild COVID-19 (a few samples of this study predate the infection). Cell type and time point are not known.

This clonotype has just a few counts. Written as DNA, the CDR3 is TGCGCCAGCAGCTTGGAGGTAGCCAACAATGAGCAGTTCTTC. Translated: CASSLEVANNEQFF. The rearrangement links TRBV5-1 to TRBJ2-1; D unresolved. Germline V gene data show CDR1 as SGHRS and CDR2 as YFSETQ. This CDR3 has 14 amino acids. The ends were cut back, 0 bases at V and 5 bases at J, with 9 bases in the middle.

This chain links TRBV7-8 with TRBJ2-2, with D perhaps TRBD1 or TRBD2 (5 bases each). The CDR3 runs 19 residues. Looked up from germline, CDR1 is SGHVS and CDR2 is FQNEAQ. V lost 0 bases to trimming and J lost 3 bases, with 20 bases between them. The CDR3 DNA is TGTGCCAGCAGCTTAGCCTCCCATCGGATGAGGGGACACACCGGGGAGCTGTTTTTT. It translates to CASSLASHRMRGHTGELFF.

The genes are TRBV19 and TRBJ2-5; D unresolved. The CDR3 is 11 amino acids. Germline assignment: CDR1 LNHDA and CDR2 SQIVND (reference sequence). The germline V and J ends were trimmed by 3 bases and 4 bases, with 3 bases remaining between them. The CDR3 nucleotides read TGTGCCAGTAGTATCTCAGAGACCCAGTACTTC. Translation gives CASSISETQYF.

This clonotype was found a few times. This sequence joins TRBV5-1 and TRBJ2-1; 11 positions match TRBD2. Germline trimming cut 0 bases from V and 6 bases from J; bases unmatched to any gene: 5. The CDR3 loop spans 16 amino acids. Germline V gene sequence: CDR1 SGHRS, CDR2 YFSETQ. Written as DNA, the CDR3 is TGCGCCAGCAGCTTGGGGGGACTAGCGGAGCTCAATGAGCAGTTCTTC. It encodes CASSLGGLAELNEQFF.

The chain couples TRBV7-9 to TRBJ1-2; no clear D gene. The CDR3 spans 14 residues. Trimming cost V 0 bases and J 1 base, with 6 bases left between them. Germline V gives CDR1 SEHNR, CDR2 FQNEAQ (reference sequence). The CDR3 here is CASSLAEDNYGYTF. The CDR3 DNA follows: TGTGCCAGCAGCTTAGCGGAGGATAACTATGGCTACACCTTC.

The chain joins TRBV20-1 to TRBJ2-5; no firm D call. Germline assignment: CDR1 DFQATT and CDR2 SNEGSKA (reference sequence). CDR3 length equals 13 residues. V lost 3 bases and J 12 bases, leaving 20 bases between the germline ends. This chain's CDR3 is CSASRGIDRKEYF. CDR3 coding DNA: TGCAGTGCTAGTCGAGGTATCGACCGCAAAGAGTACTTC.

The rearrangement joins TRBV15 to TRBJ1-2; 7 bases line up with TRBD1. The ends lost 4 bases at V and 13 bases at J; junction bases unmatched: 15. The CDR3 covers 14 residues. Per the germline V gene, CDR1 is LNHNV and CDR2 is YYDKDF (reference sequence). This CDR3 is CATSKRTGGSKCTF. The DNA of the CDR3 is TGTGCCACCAGCAAAAGGACAGGCGGTAGTAAGTGCACCTTC.

The chain joins TRBV27 to TRBJ1-4; D ambiguous. Germline CDR1 reads MNHEY; CDR2 reads SMNVEV (reference sequence). This CDR3 has 14 residues. V was cut by 4 bases and J by 6 bases, with 12 bases left in between. CDR3 protein: CASSSHPIDEKLFF. The CDR3 nucleotides are TGTGCCAGCAGTTCACACCCCATTGATGAAAAACTGTTTTTT.

The table lists this clonotype with a few counts. V and J are TRBV24-1 and TRBJ1-1, with a tentative D call TRBD1 (6 bases). CDR1 KGHDR and CDR2 SFDVKD come from the germline V gene. The CDR3 is 15 amino acids. V lost 4 bases to trimming and J lost 1 base, with 12 bases between them. The CDR3 DNA is TGTGCCACCAGTGACTCGAGCAGGGGGAACACTGAAGCTTTCTTT. Its protein is CATSDSSRGNTEAFF.

V and J are TRBV10-3 and TRBJ2-7; D is uncertain. The CDR3 loop spans 13 amino acids. Germline-derived CDR1 and CDR2 are ENHRY and SYGVKD. V lost 0 bases, J lost 4 bases, and 7 bases lay in between. CDR3 nucleotides: TGTGCCATCAGTGAGTCGTTAGATTACGAGCAGTACTTC. It yields the protein CAISESLDYEQYF.

The genes are TRBV7-3 and TRBJ2-3; 8 bases match TRBD1. CDR3 length: 15 residues. Germline-derived CDR1 and CDR2 are SGHTA and FQGTGA. The V and J ends lost 5 bases and 2 bases, in that order; junction bases with no gene match: 6. Here the CDR3 DNA reads TGTGCCAGCAGCCGGACAGGGATTTACACAGATACGCAGTATTTT. The encoded protein is CASSRTGIYTDTQYF. Supplemented by reference TRBV7-3 and TRBJ2-3, the full variable domain reads GAGVSQTPSNKVTEKGKYVELRCDPISGHTALYWYRQSLGQGPEFLIYFQGTGAADDSGLPNDRFFAVRPEGSVSTLKIQRTERGDSAVYLCASSRTGIYTDTQYFGPGTRLTVL.

The chain links TRBV12-3 or TRBV12-4 to TRBJ2-3, with 9 bases matching TRBD2. This CDR3 region has 16 residues. V gave up 6 bases and J gave up 0 bases; unmatched junction bases: 7. In DNA, the CDR3 is TGTGCCAGCAGACCTACTAGCGGGTCCAGCACAGATACGCAGTATTTT. This codes for CASRPTSGSSTDTQYF.

CDR3 DNA: TGTGCCAGCAGTTACGACGAGAACTATGGCTACACCTTC. This translates into CASSYDENYGYTF. The chain is built from TRBV6-6 and TRBJ1-2; D is unresolved. This CDR3 has 13 amino acids. The V end lost 2 bases, the J end lost 2 bases, and 6 bases lay between the germline ends. CDR1 is MNHNY and CDR2 is SVGAGI in the germline V gene (reference sequence).

This chain joins TRBV20-1 and TRBJ2-3; D is undetermined. V gave up 8 bases and J gave up 1 base, with 7 bases separating them. CDR3 length: 11 amino acids. The germline gives CDR1 DFQATT, CDR2 SNEGSKA (reference sequence). CDR3 amino acids: CSPSGTDTQYF. CDR3 nucleotides: TGCAGTCCGAGCGGCACAGATACGCAGTATTTT.

The chain employs TRBV9 and TRBJ2-1; 9 bases fit TRBD1. There are 15 residues in the CDR3. Germline CDR1 SGDLS, CDR2 YYNGEE. Trimming took 4 bases from V and 7 from J; bases not matched to a gene: 9. The CDR3 loop reads CASSISGTGRNEQFF. In DNA form, the CDR3 reads TGTGCCAGCAGCATATCCGGGACAGGGAGGAATGAGCAGTTCTTC.

CDR3 nucleotides: TGTGCCAGCAGTTCCCCGACTAGGTCCACAGATACGCAGTATTTT. Translating it yields CASSSPTRSTDTQYF. The chain has TRBV27 and TRBJ2-3; weak D call: TRBD2 (6 bases). V gave up 4 bases and J gave up 2 bases, with 13 bases separating them. The CDR3 is 15 amino acids. The germline V gene encodes CDR1 MNHEY and CDR2 SMNVEV (reference sequence).

This clonotype was counted only a few times. The gene calls are TRBV15 and TRBJ2-7, with 9 bases lining up with TRBD2. The CDR3 is made up of 15 amino acids. Trimming removed 2 bases from V and 6 bases from J; junction bases left unmatched: 8. Germline V gene sequence: CDR1 LNHNV, CDR2 YYDKDF (reference sequence). The CDR3 spells CATSRSRAGGGEQYF. CDR3 nucleotide sequence: TGTGCCACCAGCAGAAGTCGAGCGGGAGGAGGCGAGCAGTACTTC.

This clonotype was seen more than once but under ten times. The chain employs TRBV6-6 and TRBJ2-1, with 10 bases matching TRBD2. The CDR3 covers 15 residues. Germline V gives CDR1 MNHNY, CDR2 SVGAGI (reference sequence). V lost 6 bases and J lost 3; bases outside the gene matches: 5. In DNA, the CDR3 is TGTGCCAGCAGACTTAGCGGGGGGCACTACAATGAGCAGTTCTTC. Translating gives CASRLSGGHYNEQFF.

This clonotype was seen a handful of times. The J gene is TRBJ1-2, the V gene TRBV20-1, with a tentative D call TRBD1 (6 bases). Trimming shortened V by 7 bases and J by 5 bases, and 14 bases separated the two germline ends. Germline V gene lookup returns CDR1 DFQATT and CDR2 SNEGSKA (reference sequence). This CDR3 is 12 amino acids long. CDR3 bases: TGCAGTGGAATGGAAGGGGGGTATGGCTACACCTTC. As protein: CSGMEGGYGYTF.

This chain joins TRBV27 and TRBJ2-7, with 10 bases fitting TRBD2. This CDR3 is 16 amino acids long. After removal of 0 bases from V and 3 bases from J, the junction contained 5 bases not matched to a gene. Germline V gene data show CDR1 as MNHEY and CDR2 as SMNVEV (reference sequence). The CDR3 sequence is CASSLSIPSGGYEQYF. The DNA of the CDR3 is TGTGCCAGCAGTTTATCGATTCCTAGCGGGGGCTACGAGCAGTACTTC.

This clonotype was counted a few times. The chain links TRBV20-1 to TRBJ2-3; 10 bases map to TRBD2. Trimming at V came to 1 base and at J to 2 bases, leaving 6 bases not matched to a gene. CDR1 DFQATT and CDR2 SNEGSKA come from the germline V gene (reference sequence). This CDR3 is built from 16 residues. CDR3 amino acids: CSARAQLAGPTDTQYF. The CDR3 region has the DNA TGCAGTGCTAGAGCCCAACTAGCGGGGCCCACAGATACGCAGTATTTT.

This clonotype was seen only a few times. The chain employs TRBV7-9 and TRBJ2-3; TRBD1 or TRBD2 may be the D gene (6 bases each). Deletions cut 5 bases from V and 5 bases from J, with 17 bases between. Per the germline V gene, CDR1 is SEHNR and CDR2 is FQNEAQ (reference sequence). The CDR3 is 15 residues long. This CDR3 reads CASSDAGGVGDTQYF. The CDR3, as DNA: TGTGCCAGCAGCGACGCCGGGGGCGTAGGAGATACGCAGTATTTT.

The genes are TRBV7-9 and TRBJ1-4, with D tentatively TRBD1 (6 bases). This CDR3 comprises 16 residues. V was cut by 5 bases and J by 2 bases, with 15 bases left in between. Germline values: CDR1 SEHNR, CDR2 FQNEAQ (reference sequence). The CDR3 DNA reads as TGTGCCAGCAGCAGTACAGGGTTCGGGACTAATGAAAAACTGTTTTTT. Translation gives CASSSTGFGTNEKLFF. The whole variable domain, filled in from reference TRBV7-9 and TRBJ1-4, reads DTGVSQNPRHKITKRGQNVTFRCDPISEHNRLYWYRQTLGQGPEFLTYFQNEAQLEKSRLLSDRFSAERPKGSFSTLEIQRTEQGDSAMYLCASSSTGFGTNEKLFFGSGTQLSVL.

This clonotype was counted between two and nine times. V gene TRBV6-5 combines with J gene TRBJ2-7; D not resolved. V lost 1 base, J lost 2 bases, and 15 bases lay in between. CDR3 length: 16 residues. CDR1 MNHEY and CDR2 SVGAGI come from the germline V gene. This CDR3 is CASSYLAGGSPYEQYF. Written as DNA, the CDR3 is TGTGCCAGCAGTTACTTGGCAGGCGGTTCCCCCTACGAGCAGTACTTC.

V gene TRBV2 combines with J gene TRBJ2-5; either TRBD1 or TRBD2 may fit D (5 bases each). The CDR3 consists of 15 residues. The V end lost 5 bases, the J end lost 0 bases, and 13 bases lay between the germline ends. CDR1 is SNHLY and CDR2 is FYNNEI in the germline V gene. CDR3: CASSPDWGHQETQYF. CDR3 DNA: TGTGCCAGCAGTCCGGACTGGGGACACCAAGAGACCCAGTACTTC.

For this clonotype: The CDR3 end shows no conserved phenylalanine or tryptophan, and so a read error is likely. This rearrangement joins TRBV3-1 to TRBJ1-1; D is undetermined. CDR3 size: 14 residues. Trimming cost V 4 bases and J 1 base, with 10 bases left between them. CDR1 and CDR2 (germline): LGHDT, YNNKEL (reference sequence). In nucleotides, the CDR3 is TGTGCCAGCAGCCCCGGACGGGAGAACACTGAAGCTTTCCTT. The encoded protein is CASSPGRENTEAFL.

The chain uses TRBV12-3 or TRBV12-4 and TRBJ2-7; no firm D call. The CDR3 contains 15 residues. V gave up 5 bases and J gave up 2 bases, with 16 bases separating them. The CDR3 bases are TGTGCCAGCAGTCCAGGACCTGACCTTGCCTACGAGCAGTACTTC. It is translated as CASSPGPDLAYEQYF.

The chain uses TRBV5-1 and TRBJ1-4; TRBD1 might be the D (6 bases). The ends were cut back, 4 bases at V and 0 bases at J, with 10 bases in the middle. CDR3 length equals 15 residues. The germline gives CDR1 SGHRS, CDR2 YFSETQ. This CDR3 reads CASSSGQPTNEKLFF. CDR3 bases: TGCGCCAGCAGCAGCGGACAGCCAACTAATGAAAAACTGTTTTTT.

The chain combines TRBV7-9 with TRBJ1-2, with D unresolved. The germline CDR1 and CDR2 sequences are SEHNR and FQNEAQ (reference sequence). The CDR3 spans 15 residues. V dropped 1 base and J dropped 6 bases, with 15 bases sitting between them. CDR3 amino acids: CASSLGVTELNGYTF. DNA for the CDR3: TGTGCCAGCAGCTTAGGGGTGACGGAGCTTAATGGCTACACCTTC.